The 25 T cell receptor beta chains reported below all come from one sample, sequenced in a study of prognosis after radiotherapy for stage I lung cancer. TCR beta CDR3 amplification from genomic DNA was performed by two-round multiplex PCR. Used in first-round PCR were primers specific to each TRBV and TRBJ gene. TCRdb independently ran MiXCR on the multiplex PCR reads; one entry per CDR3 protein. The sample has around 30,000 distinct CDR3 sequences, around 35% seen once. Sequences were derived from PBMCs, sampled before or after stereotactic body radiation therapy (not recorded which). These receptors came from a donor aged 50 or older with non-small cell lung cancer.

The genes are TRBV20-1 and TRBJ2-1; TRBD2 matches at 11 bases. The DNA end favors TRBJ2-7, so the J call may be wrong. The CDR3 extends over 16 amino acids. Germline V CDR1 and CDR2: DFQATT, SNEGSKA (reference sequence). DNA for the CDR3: TGCAGTGCTAGAGAAGGAGTAGCGGGGGGGCAGTATGAGCAGTACTTC. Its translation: CSAREGVAGGQYEQYF.

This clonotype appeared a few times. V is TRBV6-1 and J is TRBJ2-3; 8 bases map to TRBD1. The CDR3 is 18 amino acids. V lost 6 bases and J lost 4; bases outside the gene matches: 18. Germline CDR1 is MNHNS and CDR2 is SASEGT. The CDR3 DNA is TGTGCCAGCAGCCCCTACCTTCCCAGGGGGCGTAGCGCAGATACGCAGTATTTT. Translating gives CASSPYLPRGRSADTQYF.

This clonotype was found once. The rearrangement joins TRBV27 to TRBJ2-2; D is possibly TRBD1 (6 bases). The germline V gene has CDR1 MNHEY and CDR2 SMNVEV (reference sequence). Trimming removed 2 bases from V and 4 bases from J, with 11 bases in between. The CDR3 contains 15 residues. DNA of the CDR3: TGTGCCAGCAGTTTAATGGCAGGGGCCACCGGGGAGCTGTTTTTT. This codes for CASSLMAGATGELFF.

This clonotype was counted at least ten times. DNA for the CDR3: TGTGCCACCAGTGCTCAAGTGGGACAGGGGGCAATCGATGAGCAGTTCTTC. Amino acid sequence: CATSAQVGQGAIDEQFF. The chain joins TRBV24-1 to TRBJ2-1, with 12 positions matching TRBD1. Germline-derived CDR1 and CDR2 are KGHDR and SFDVKD. V was pared by 5 bases and J by 8 bases, with 12 bases of the junction left unmatched. The CDR3 has 17 residues.

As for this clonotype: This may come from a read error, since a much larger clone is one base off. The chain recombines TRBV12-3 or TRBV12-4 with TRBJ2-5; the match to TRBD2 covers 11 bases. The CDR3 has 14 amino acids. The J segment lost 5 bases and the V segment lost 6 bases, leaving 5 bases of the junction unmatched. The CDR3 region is CASRLAGVGETQYF. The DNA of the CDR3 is TGTGCCAGCAGACTAGCGGGGGTGGGGGAGACCCAGTACTTC.

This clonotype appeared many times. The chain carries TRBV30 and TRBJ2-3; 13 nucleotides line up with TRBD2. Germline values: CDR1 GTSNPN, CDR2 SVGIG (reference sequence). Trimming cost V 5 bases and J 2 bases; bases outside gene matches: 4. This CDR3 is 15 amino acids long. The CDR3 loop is CAWGGLAGLTDTQYF. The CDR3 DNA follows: TGTGCCTGGGGGGGACTAGCGGGGCTCACAGATACGCAGTATTTT.

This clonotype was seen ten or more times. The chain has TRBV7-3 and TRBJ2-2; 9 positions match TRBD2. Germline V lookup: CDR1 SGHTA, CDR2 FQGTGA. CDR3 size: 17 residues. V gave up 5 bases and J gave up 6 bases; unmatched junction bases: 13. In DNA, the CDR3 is TGTGCCAGCAGCGGCCCTGGAGCGGGAGGAGGGGCCGGGGAGCTGTTTTTT. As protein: CASSGPGAGGGAGELFF. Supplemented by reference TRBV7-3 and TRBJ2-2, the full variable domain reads GAGVSQTPSNKVTEKGKYVELRCDPISGHTALYWYRQSLGQGPEFLIYFQGTGAADDSGLPNDRFFAVRPEGSVSTLKIQRTERGDSAVYLCASSGPGAGGGAGELFFGEGSRLTVL.

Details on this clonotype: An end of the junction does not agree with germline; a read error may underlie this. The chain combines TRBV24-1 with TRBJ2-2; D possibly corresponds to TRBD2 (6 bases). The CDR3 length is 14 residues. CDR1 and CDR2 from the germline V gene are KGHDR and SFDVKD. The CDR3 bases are TGTGCCACCATCCGACCGGGGGATGCCGGGGATCTGTTTTTT. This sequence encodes CATIRPGDAGDLFF.

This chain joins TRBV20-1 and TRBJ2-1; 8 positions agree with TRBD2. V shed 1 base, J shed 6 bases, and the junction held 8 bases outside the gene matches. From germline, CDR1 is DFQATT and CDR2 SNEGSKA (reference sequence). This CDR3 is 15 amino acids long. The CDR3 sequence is CSARVSGLVSNEQFF. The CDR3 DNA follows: TGCAGTGCTAGAGTTTCGGGACTAGTTTCCAATGAGCAGTTCTTC.

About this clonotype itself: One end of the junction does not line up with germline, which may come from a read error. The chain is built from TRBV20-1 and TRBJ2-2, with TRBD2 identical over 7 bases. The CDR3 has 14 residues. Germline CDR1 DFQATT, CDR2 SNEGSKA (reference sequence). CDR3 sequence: CSATGLSGTGGLFF. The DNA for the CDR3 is TGCAGTGCTACGGGACTATCTGGCACCGGGGGGCTGTTTTTT.

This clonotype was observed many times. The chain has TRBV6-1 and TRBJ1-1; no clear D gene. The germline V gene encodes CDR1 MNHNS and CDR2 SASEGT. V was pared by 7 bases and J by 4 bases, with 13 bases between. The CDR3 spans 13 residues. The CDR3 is CASILRYGTEAFF. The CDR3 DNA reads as TGTGCCAGCATCCTCAGGTACGGCACTGAAGCTTTCTTT.

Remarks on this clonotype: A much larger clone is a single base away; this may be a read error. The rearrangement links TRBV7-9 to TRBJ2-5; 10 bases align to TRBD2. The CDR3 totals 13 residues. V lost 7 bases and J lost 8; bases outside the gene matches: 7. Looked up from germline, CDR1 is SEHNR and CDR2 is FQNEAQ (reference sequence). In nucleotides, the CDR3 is TGTGCCAGCAAAAGCGGGGGGGGTGATACCCAGTACTTC. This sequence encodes CASKSGGGDTQYF. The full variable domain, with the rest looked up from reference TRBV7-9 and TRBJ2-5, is DTGVSQNPRHKITKRGQNVTFRCDPISEHNRLYWYRQTLGQGPEFLTYFQNEAQLEKSRLLSDRFSAERPKGSFSTLEIQRTEQGDSAMYLCASKSGGGDTQYFGPGTRLLVL.

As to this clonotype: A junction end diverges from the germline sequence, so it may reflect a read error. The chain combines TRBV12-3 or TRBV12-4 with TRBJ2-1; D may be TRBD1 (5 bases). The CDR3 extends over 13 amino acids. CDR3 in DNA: TGTGCCAACAGTCACGACAGTCACAATGAGCAGTTCTTC. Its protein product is CANSHDSHNEQFF.

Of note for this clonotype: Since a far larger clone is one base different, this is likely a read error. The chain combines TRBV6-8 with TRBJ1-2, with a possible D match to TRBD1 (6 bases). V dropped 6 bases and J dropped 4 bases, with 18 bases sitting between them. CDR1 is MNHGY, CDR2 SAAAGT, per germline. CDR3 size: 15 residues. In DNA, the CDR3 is TGTGCCAGCAGACCCTCGGTACAGGGTCTCTATGGCTACACCTTC. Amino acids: CASRPSVQGLYGYTF.

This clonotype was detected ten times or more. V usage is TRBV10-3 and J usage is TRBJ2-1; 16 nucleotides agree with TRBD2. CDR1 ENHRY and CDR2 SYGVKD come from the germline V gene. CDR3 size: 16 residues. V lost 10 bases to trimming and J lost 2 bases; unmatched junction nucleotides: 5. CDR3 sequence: CATGTSGGGAYNEQFF. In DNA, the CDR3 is TGTGCCACAGGGACTAGCGGGGGGGGGGCCTACAATGAGCAGTTCTTC.

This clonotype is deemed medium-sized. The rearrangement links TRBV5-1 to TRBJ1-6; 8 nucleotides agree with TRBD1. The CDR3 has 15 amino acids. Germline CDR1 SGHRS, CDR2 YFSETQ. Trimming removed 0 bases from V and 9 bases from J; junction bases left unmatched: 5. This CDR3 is CASSLGQGAFSPLHF. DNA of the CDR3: TGCGCCAGCAGCTTGGGTCAGGGGGCTTTTTCACCCCTCCACTTT.

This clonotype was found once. The CDR3 region has the DNA TGCGCCAGCAGCTTGGGTCTAGAAGTCTACGAGCAGTACTTC. Translated, it gives CASSLGLEVYEQYF. The chain employs TRBV5-1 and TRBJ2-7; D uncertain. CDR3 length equals 14 residues. Per the germline V gene, CDR1 is SGHRS and CDR2 is YFSETQ. Deletions cut 0 bases from V and 3 bases from J, with 10 bases between.

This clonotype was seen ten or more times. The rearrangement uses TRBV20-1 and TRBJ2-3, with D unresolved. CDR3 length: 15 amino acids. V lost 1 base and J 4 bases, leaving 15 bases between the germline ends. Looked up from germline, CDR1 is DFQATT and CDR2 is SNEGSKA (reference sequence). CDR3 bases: TGCAGTGCTAGAGGTTCGACTGTTGGGGCAGATACGCAGTATTTT. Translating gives CSARGSTVGADTQYF.

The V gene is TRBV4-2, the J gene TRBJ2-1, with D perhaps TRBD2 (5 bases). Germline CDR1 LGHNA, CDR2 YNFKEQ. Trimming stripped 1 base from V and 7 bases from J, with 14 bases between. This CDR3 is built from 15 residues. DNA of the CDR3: TGTGCCAGCAGCCAAGGGGCGGACTTGGGAAATGAGCAGTTCTTC. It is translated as CASSQGADLGNEQFF.

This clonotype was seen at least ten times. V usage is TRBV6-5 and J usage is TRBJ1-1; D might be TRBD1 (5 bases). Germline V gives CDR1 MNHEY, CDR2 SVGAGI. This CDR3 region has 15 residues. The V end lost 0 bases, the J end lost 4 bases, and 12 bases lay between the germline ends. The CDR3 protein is CASSYSAGRVTEAFF. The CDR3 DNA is TGTGCCAGCAGTTACTCGGCAGGGAGGGTCACTGAAGCTTTCTTT.

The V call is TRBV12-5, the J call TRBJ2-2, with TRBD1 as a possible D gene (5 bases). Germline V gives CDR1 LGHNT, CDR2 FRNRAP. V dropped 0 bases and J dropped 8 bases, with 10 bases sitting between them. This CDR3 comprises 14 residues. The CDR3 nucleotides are TGTGCTAGTGGTTTGGTGCAGGGTCGGGGGGAGCTGTTTTTT. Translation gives CASGLVQGRGELFF. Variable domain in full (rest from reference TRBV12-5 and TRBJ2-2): DARVTQTPRHKVTEMGQEVTMRCQPILGHNTVFWYRQTMMQGLELLAYFRNRAPLDDSGMPKDRFSAEMPDATLATLKIQPSEPRDSAVYFCASGLVQGRGELFFGEGSRLTVL.

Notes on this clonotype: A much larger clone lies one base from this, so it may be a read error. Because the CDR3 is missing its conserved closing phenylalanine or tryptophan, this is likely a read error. In DNA form, the CDR3 reads TGTGCCAGCAGCCCGTCGACAGGAGCTTTCTCT. Translating it yields CASSPSTGAFS. The gene calls are TRBV11-2 and TRBJ1-1; TRBD1 is a possible D gene (6 bases). Trimming shortened V by 5 bases and J by 10 bases, and 11 bases separated the two germline ends. In germline, CDR1 is SGHAT, CDR2 FQNNGV. The CDR3 runs 11 residues.

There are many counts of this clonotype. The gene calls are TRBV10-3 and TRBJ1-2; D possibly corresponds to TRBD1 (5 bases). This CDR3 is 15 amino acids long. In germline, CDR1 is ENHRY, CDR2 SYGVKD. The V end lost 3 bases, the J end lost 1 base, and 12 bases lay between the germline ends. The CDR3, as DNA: TGTGCCATCAGTGACGGGGGTCAGAATAACTATGGCTACACCTTC. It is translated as CAISDGGQNNYGYTF.

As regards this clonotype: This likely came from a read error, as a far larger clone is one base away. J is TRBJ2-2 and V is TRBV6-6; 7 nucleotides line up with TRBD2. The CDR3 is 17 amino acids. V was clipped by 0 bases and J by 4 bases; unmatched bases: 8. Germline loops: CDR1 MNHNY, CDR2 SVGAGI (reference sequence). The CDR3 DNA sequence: TGTGCCAGCAGTTACTCGGCGGTCGGGGGGTCCACCGGGGAGCTGTTTTTT. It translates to CASSYSAVGGSTGELFF.

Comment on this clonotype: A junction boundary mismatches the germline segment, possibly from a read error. The CDR3 nucleotides read TGTGCCAGCAGCTACCATCCCCAGGGGGCTAATTCACCCCTCCAATTT. Translation: CASSYHPQGANSPLQF. The chain has TRBV6-2 or TRBV6-3 and TRBJ1-6, with 8 positions matching TRBD1. The CDR3 covers 16 residues. CDR1 and CDR2 (germline): MNHEY, SVGEGT.